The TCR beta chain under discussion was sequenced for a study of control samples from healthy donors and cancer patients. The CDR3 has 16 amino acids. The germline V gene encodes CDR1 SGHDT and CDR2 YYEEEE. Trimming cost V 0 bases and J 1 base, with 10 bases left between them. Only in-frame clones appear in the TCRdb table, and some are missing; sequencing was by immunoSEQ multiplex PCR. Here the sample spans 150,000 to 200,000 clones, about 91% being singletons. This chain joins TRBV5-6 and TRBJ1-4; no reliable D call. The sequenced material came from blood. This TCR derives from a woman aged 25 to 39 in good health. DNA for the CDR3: TGTGCCAGCAGCTTGGACAGAACTCTAACTAATGAAAAACTGTTTTTT. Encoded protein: CASSLDRTLTNEKLFF.